The subject of this entry is one TCR beta chain. The CDR3 runs to 15 residues. CDR1 is LGHDT and CDR2 is YNNKEL in the germline V gene (reference sequence). Between the trimmed V and J ends, which lost 1 base and 0 bases, there was a span of 8 bases. In TCRdb, the 5' RACE reads were re-called with MiXCR into one record per CDR3 protein. The sample has roughly 110,000 distinct CDR3 sequences, about an eighth seen once; the top ten hold around 26%. This record comes from a study of T-cell memory formation after mild COVID-19. Study context: TCR clusters mostly belonged to single donors.

V usage is TRBV3-1 and J usage is TRBJ2-3; no definite D call. The sample was PBMCs or a T cell subset sorted from them (not recorded which). The source of this sequence is an adult woman who had mild COVID-19 (a few samples of this study predate the infection). Cell type and time point are not known. This CDR3 is CASSQASTSTDTQYF. CDR3 DNA sequence: TGTGCCAGCAGCCAAGCTAGTACTAGCACAGATACGCAGTATTTT.